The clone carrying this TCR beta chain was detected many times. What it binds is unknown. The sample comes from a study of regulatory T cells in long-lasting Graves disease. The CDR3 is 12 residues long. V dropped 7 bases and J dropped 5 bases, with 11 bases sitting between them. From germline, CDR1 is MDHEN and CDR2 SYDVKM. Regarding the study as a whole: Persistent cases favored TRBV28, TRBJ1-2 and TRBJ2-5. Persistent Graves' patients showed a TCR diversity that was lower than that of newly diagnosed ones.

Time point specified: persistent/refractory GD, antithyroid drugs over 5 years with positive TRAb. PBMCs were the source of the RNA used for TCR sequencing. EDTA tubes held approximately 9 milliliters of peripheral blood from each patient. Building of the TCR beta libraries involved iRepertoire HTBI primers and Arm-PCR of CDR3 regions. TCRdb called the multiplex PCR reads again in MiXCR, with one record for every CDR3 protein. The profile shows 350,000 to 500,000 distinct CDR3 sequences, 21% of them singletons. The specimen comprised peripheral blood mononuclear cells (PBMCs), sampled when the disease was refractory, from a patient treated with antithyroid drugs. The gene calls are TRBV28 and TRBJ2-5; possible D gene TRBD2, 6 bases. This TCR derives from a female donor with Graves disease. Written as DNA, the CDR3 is TGTGCCAGCATTGACGGGAGTGAGACCCAGTACTTC. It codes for CASIDGSETQYF. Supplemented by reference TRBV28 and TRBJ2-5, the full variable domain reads DVKVTQSSRYLVKRTGEKVFLECVQDMDHENMFWYRQDPGLGLRLIYFSYDVKMKEKGDIPEGYSVSREKKERFSLILESASTNQTSMYLCASIDGSETQYFGPGTRLLVL.